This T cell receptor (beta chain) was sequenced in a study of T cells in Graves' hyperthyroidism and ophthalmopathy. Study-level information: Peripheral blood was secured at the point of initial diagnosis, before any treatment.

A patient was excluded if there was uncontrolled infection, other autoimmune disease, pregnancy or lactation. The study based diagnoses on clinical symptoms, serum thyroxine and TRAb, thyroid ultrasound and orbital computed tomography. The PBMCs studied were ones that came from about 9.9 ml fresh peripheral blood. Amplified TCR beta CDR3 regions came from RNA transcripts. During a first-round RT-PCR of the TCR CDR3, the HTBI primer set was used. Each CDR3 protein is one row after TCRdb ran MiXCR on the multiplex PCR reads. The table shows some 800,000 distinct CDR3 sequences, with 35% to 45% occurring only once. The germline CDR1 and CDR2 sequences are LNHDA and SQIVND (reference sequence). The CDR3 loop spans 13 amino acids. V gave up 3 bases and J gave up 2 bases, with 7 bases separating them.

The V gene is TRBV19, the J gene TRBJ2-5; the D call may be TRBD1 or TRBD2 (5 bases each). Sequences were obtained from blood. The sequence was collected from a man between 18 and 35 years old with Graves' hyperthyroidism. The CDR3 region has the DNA TGTGCCAGTAGTATTGGGGGACAAGAGACCCAGTACTTC. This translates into CASSIGGQETQYF.